This passage covers 15 T cell receptor beta chains from one sample sequenced in a study of cytomegalovirus exposure and HLA in healthy donors. It was with 60 Vbeta and 13 Jbeta primers that the PCR ran. The method was immunoSEQ multiplex PCR; TCRdb's version includes in-frame clones alone and lacks a portion of them. Listed are 150,000 to 200,000 clones; under 6.5% falls within the top ten. The sample consisted of PBMCs. Every receptor here comes from a man aged 25-40 years in good health and CMV-seronegative.

The chain has TRBV7-3 and TRBJ2-1; 15 bases fit TRBD2. Germline V CDR1 and CDR2: SGHTA, FQGTGA. V trimming: 0 bases; J trimming: 6 bases; junction bases outside the gene matches: 9. This CDR3 spans 19 amino acids. The DNA of the CDR3 is TGTGCCAGCAGCTTAACTCGAGGACTAGCGGGAGGGAACCTCAATGAGCAGTTCTTC. The encoded protein is CASSLTRGLAGGNLNEQFF.

The chain has TRBV19 and TRBJ1-1; a weak D match, TRBD1 (6 bases). This CDR3 has 16 residues. CDR1 and CDR2 from the germline V gene are LNHDA and SQIVND (reference sequence). The V gene lost 4 bases and the J gene lost 1 base, with 16 bases spanning the gap. The CDR3 coding sequence is TGTGCCAGTAGTACCGGGGGGGCAGGATCGAACACTGAAGCTTTCTTT. It codes for CASSTGGAGSNTEAFF.

The J gene is TRBJ2-1, the V gene TRBV27; 10 bases map to TRBD2. Trimming at V came to 4 bases and at J to 4 bases, leaving 10 bases not matched to a gene. The CDR3 consists of 17 residues. Germline V gives CDR1 MNHEY, CDR2 SMNVEV (reference sequence). CDR3 bases: TGTGCCAGCAGTTCTAACGAAGCGGGAGGGTCTTACAATGAGCAGTTCTTC. It is translated as CASSSNEAGGSYNEQFF.

The gene calls are TRBV27 and TRBJ2-1; D is perhaps TRBD2 (5 bases). With 2 bases removed from V and 4 bases from J, the gap between germline ends came to 12 bases. Germline CDR1 and CDR2: MNHEY and SMNVEV (reference sequence). The CDR3 spans 15 residues. In nucleotides, the CDR3 is TGTGCCAGCAGTTTAGGTACTAGAGCTTACAATGAGCAGTTCTTC. As protein: CASSLGTRAYNEQFF.

The J gene is TRBJ2-7, the V gene TRBV5-1, with D possibly matching TRBD2 (5 bases). V gave up 6 bases and J gave up 10 bases, with 32 bases separating them. Germline CDR1 SGHRS, CDR2 YFSETQ. The length of the CDR3 is 17 residues. This CDR3 is CASKATIIRTDLREQYF. The CDR3 nucleotides read TGCGCCAGCAAAGCTACCATTATCAGGACTGACCTACGAGAACAGTACTTC.

V is TRBV7-9 and J is TRBJ1-1, with TRBD1 matching over 7 bases. This CDR3 has 13 residues. V lost 4 bases, J lost 6 bases, and 5 bases stayed unmatched. Germline-derived CDR1 and CDR2 are SEHNR and FQNEAQ (reference sequence). CDR3 residues: CASSSEGAPEAFF. The DNA for the CDR3 is TGTGCCAGCAGCTCCGAGGGGGCACCTGAAGCTTTCTTT.

Here the CDR3 reads CASSSTLEQFF. DNA of the CDR3: TGTGCCAGCAGCTCGACACTCGAGCAGTTCTTC. The chain uses TRBV7-8 and TRBJ2-1; D not certain. Trimming cost V 4 bases and J 10 bases, with 8 bases left between them. The CDR3 has 11 residues. Germline V gene lookup returns CDR1 SGHVS and CDR2 FQNEAQ. The full variable domain, in which reference TRBV7-8 and TRBJ2-1 provide the parts outside the CDR3, is GAGVSQSPRYKVAKRGQDVALRCDPISGHVSLFWYQQALGQGPEFLTYFQNEAQLDKSGLPSDRFFAERPEGSVSTLKIQRTQQEDSAVYLCASSSTLEQFFGPGTRLTVL.

The chain joins TRBV10-2 to TRBJ2-2; 9 bases are a match to TRBD2. V lost 8 bases, J lost 4 bases, and 8 bases stayed unmatched. This CDR3 has 15 amino acids. In germline, CDR1 is WSHSY, CDR2 SAAADI. CDR3 region: CASGGRAGGTGELFF. The DNA of the CDR3 is TGCGCCAGCGGGGGTAGAGCGGGAGGCACCGGGGAGCTGTTTTTT.

The chain couples TRBV27 to TRBJ1-1, with D uncertain. The V gene's germline CDR1 is MNHEY and CDR2 SMNVEV (reference sequence). The CDR3 is 15 residues long. V shed 3 bases and J shed 0 bases, with 11 bases lying between them. CDR3 residues: CASSFAPFMNTEAFF. The CDR3 nucleotides read TGTGCCAGCAGTTTCGCGCCATTTATGAACACTGAAGCTTTCTTT.

The chain links TRBV11-3 to TRBJ2-1; 7 bases map to TRBD1. Germline CDR1 SGHNT, CDR2 YENEEA. The CDR3 spans 15 residues. Trimming at V came to 2 bases and at J to 8 bases, leaving 9 bases not matched to a gene. Here the CDR3 reads CASSLTTGVEDEQFF. The CDR3, as DNA: TGTGCCAGCAGCTTAACCACAGGGGTTGAGGATGAGCAGTTCTTC.

This chain uses TRBV29-1 with TRBJ2-7; D is undetermined. The V gene lost 4 bases and the J gene lost 3 bases, with 10 bases spanning the gap. Looked up from germline, CDR1 is SQVTM and CDR2 is ANQGSEA. The CDR3 sequence is 12 residues long. The CDR3 DNA reads TGCAGCGTTGCGGTGACGGGCTACGAGCAGTACTTC. Amino acid sequence: CSVAVTGYEQYF.

The chain joins TRBV5-5 to TRBJ2-2, with TRBD1 matching over 8 bases. With 3 bases clipped from V and 3 bases from J, the junction kept 7 bases outside the gene matches. The CDR3 has 16 amino acids. Germline CDR1 SGHKS, CDR2 YYEKEE (reference sequence). In nucleotides, the CDR3 is TGTGCCAGCAGCTACTACATACAGGGGGACACCGGGGAGCTGTTTTTT. Amino acids: CASSYYIQGDTGELFF.

The rearrangement uses TRBV9 and TRBJ2-5; 7 bases match TRBD1. The CDR3 has 15 residues. The V and J ends lost 0 bases and 2 bases, in that order; junction bases with no gene match: 4. Germline loops: CDR1 SGDLS, CDR2 YYNGEE. The CDR3 loop is CASSVGTGVQETQYF. The CDR3 bases are TGTGCCAGCAGCGTAGGTACAGGGGTACAAGAGACCCAGTACTTC. Full variable domain (rest looked up from reference TRBV9 and TRBJ2-5): DSGVTQTPKHLITATGQRVTLRCSPRSGDLSVYWYQQSLDQGLQFLIQYYNGEERAKGNILERFSAQQFPDLHSELNLSSLELGDSALYFCASSVGTGVQETQYFGPGTRLLVL.

The chain recombines TRBV29-1 with TRBJ1-1; D not certain. There are 12 residues in the CDR3. Germline V gives CDR1 SQVTM, CDR2 ANQGSEA. The CDR3 region has the DNA TGCAGGGGAGGTGAGGTGGGGACTGAAGCTTTCTTT. Translation: CRGGEVGTEAFF.

The genes are TRBV28 and TRBJ2-5; the match to TRBD2 covers 10 bases. V trimming: 7 bases; J trimming: 5 bases; junction bases outside the gene matches: 7. The germline CDR1 and CDR2 sequences are MDHEN and SYDVKM. The CDR3 runs to 14 residues. Written as DNA, the CDR3 is TGTGCCAGCAAGGCTAGCGGGAGTTTGGAGACCCAGTACTTC. Amino acids: CASKASGSLETQYF.